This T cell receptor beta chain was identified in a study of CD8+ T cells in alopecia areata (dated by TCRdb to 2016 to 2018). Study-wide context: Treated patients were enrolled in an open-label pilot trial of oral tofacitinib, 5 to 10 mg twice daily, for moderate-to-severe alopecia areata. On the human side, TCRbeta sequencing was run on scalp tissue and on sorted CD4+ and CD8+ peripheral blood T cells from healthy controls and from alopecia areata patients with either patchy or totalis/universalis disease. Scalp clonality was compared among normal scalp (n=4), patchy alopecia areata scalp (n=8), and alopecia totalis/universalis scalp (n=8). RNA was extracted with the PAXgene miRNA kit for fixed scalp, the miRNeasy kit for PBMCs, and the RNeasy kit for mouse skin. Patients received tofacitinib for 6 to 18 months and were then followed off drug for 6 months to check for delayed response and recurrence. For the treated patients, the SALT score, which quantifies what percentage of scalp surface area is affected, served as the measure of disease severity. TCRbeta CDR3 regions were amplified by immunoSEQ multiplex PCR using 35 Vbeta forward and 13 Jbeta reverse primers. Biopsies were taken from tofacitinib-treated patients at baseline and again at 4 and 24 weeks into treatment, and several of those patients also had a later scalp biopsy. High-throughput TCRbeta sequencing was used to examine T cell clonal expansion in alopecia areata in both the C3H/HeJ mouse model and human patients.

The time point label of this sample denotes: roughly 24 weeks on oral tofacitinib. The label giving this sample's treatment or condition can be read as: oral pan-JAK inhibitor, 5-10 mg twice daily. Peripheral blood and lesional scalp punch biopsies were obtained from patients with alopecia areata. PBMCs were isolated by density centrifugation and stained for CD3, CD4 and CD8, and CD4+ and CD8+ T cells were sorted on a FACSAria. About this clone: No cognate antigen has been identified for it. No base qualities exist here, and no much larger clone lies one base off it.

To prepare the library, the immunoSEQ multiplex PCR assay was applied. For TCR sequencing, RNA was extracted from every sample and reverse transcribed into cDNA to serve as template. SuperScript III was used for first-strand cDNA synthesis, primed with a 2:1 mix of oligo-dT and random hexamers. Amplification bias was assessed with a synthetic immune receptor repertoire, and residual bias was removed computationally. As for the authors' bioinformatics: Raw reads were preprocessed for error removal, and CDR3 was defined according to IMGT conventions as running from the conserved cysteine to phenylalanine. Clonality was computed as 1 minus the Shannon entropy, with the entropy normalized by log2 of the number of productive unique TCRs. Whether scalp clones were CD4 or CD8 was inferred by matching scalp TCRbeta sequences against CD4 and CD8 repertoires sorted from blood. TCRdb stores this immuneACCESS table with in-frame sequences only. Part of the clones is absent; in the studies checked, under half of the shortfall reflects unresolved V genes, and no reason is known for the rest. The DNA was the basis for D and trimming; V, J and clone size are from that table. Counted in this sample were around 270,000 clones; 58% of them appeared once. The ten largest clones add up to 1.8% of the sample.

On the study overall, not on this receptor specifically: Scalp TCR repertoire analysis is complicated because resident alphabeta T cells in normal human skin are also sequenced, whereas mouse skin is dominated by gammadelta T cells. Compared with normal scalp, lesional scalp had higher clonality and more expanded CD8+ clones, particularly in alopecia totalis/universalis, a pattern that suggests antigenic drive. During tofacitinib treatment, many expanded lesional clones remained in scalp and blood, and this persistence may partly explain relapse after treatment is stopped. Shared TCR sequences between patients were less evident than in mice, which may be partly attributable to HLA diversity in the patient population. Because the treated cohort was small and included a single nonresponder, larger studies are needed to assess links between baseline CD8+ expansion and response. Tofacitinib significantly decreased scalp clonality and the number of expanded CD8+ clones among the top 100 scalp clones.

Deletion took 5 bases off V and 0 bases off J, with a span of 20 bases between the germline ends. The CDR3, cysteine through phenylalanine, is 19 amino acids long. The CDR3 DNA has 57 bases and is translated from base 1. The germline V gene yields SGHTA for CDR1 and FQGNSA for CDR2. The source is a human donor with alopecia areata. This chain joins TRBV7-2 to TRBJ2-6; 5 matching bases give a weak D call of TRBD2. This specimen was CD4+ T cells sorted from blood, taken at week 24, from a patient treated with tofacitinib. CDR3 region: CASSPAPAGLSSGANVLTF. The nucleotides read TGTGCCAGCAGCCCCGCTCCCGCGGGTCTCAGCTCTGGGGCCAACGTCCTGACTTTC. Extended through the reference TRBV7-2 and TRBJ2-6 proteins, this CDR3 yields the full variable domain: GAGVSQSPSNKVTEKGKDVELRCDPISGHTALYWYRQSLGQGLEFLIYFQGNSAPDKSGLPSDRFSAERTGGSVSTLTIQRTQQEDSAVYLCASSPAPAGLSSGANVLTFGAGSRLTVL.